The sequence of this T cell receptor beta chain was determined in a study of CD8+ T cells in alopecia areata. Overall study: Recipients were approximately 7-11-week-old female C3H/HeJ mice grafted with skin from roughly 6-12-month-old C3H/HeJ donors with spontaneous alopecia.

Reverse transcription of extracted RNA yielded cDNA, which provided the sequencing template. Data came from immunoSEQ multiplex PCR; TCRdb stores just in-frame clones and leaves some out. The counts give 20,000 or so clones, none of them seen only once; 30% to 40% is held by the top ten. The V gene end was trimmed by 0 bases and the J gene end by 2 bases; junction bases not matched to a gene: 4. The CDR3 totals 16 residues. CDR1 is FNHDT and CDR2 is SITEND in the germline V gene (reference sequence). This clone showed up just a few times. Mouse names are used for the genes. Coverage ceases 4 residues before the CDR3 finishes, and the germline J gene fills in the end. Researchers sorted pooled cutaneous lymph node cells on the basis of CD4, CD8alpha, NKG2D, NKG2ACE and other markers.

Sequencing input: CD8+ T cells sorted from a lymph node. The chain combines TRBV19 with TRBJ1-4, with 7 bases that match TRBD1. This clonotype was sampled from a C3H/HeJ mouse with alopecia areata. As its MHC haplotype, the strain has H2-k. This CDR3 reads CASSIDWGQSNERLFF. The sequenced CDR3 bases are TGTGCCAGCAGTATAGATTGGGGACAGTCCAACGAA.